Each of the 13 T cell receptor beta chains below was sequenced from the same sample in a study of Graves' ophthalmopathy and Graves' hyperthyroidism. The authors amplified TCR beta CDR3 regions, and they did so from RNA transcripts for repertoire sequencing. Following a first-round RT-PCR that used HTBI primers, a second-round multiplex PCR was carried out. TCRdb re-called the multiplex PCR reads through MiXCR, storing one row per CDR3 protein. The sample shows approximately 700,000 distinct CDR3 sequences, roughly two fifths of them seen only once. The sequenced sample consisted of peripheral blood. The receptors shown here come from an adult man with Graves' ophthalmopathy.

This clonotype was recorded many times. V usage is TRBV20-1 and J usage is TRBJ2-7; possibly TRBD2 for D (6 bases). Germline V gene data show CDR1 as DFQATT and CDR2 as SNEGSKA (reference sequence). Trimming took off 1 base at V and 6 bases at J, with 10 bases between the two ends. The CDR3 consists of 12 residues. CDR3 loop: CSARGRRAEQYF. The DNA for the CDR3 is TGCAGTGCTAGAGGCAGGAGGGCCGAGCAGTACTTC.

Only one count was recorded for this clonotype. Since a much larger clone is just one base distant, this may be a read error. No conserved phenylalanine or tryptophan ends this CDR3, so it is likely a read error. V is TRBV15 and J is TRBJ2-7, with D tentatively TRBD1 (5 bases). Germline V gene data show CDR1 as LNHNV and CDR2 as YYDKDF (reference sequence). The CDR3 contains 13 residues. The germline V and J ends were trimmed by 1 base and 5 bases, with 9 bases remaining between them. The CDR3 region has the DNA TGTGCCACCAGCAGAGCCAGGGCGCACGAGCAGTACTCC. It translates to CATSRARAHEQYS.

The chain recombines TRBV7-9 with TRBJ2-7, with 12 positions matching TRBD1. After removal of 5 bases from V and 4 bases from J, the junction contained 6 bases not matched to a gene. The CDR3 covers 15 residues. Germline lookup yields CDR1 SEHNR and CDR2 FQNEAQ (reference sequence). The CDR3 protein is CASSIPGQGAYEQYF. The CDR3 DNA reads as TGTGCCAGCAGCATACCGGGACAGGGGGCGTACGAGCAGTACTTC.

This clonotype was found once. This sequence joins TRBV10-3 and TRBJ2-2, with D perhaps TRBD2 (5 bases). V lost 1 base and J lost 6, with 9 bases in between. The CDR3 loop spans 14 amino acids. Germline V gene data show CDR1 as ENHRY and CDR2 as SYGVKD. This chain's CDR3 is CAISEWASSGELFF. In DNA form, the CDR3 reads TGTGCCATCAGTGAGTGGGCTAGCTCCGGGGAGCTGTTTTTT.

The count of this clonotype is one. CDR3 protein: CAFSSTGQRAQPQHF. The CDR3, as DNA: TGTGCCTTCTCCTCGACCGGACAGCGGGCCCAGCCCCAGCATTTT. The genes are TRBV24-1 and TRBJ1-5, with D perhaps TRBD1 (6 bases). Germline lookup yields CDR1 KGHDR and CDR2 SFDVKD. The CDR3 consists of 15 residues. Trimming cost V 12 bases and J 7 bases, with 24 bases left between them.

A remark on this clonotype: One end of the junction fails to match germline, which may point to a read error. The V and J genes are TRBV24-1 and TRBJ1-5; 10 bases align to TRBD1. The germline gives CDR1 KGHDR, CDR2 SFDVKD. This CDR3 has 16 residues. The CDR3 loop reads CATSDPETGGNQPQHF. The CDR3 DNA reads as TGTGCCACCAGTGACCCAGAGACAGGGGGCAACCAGCCCCAGCATTTT.

Only a few counts were recorded for this clonotype. This chain links TRBV12-3 or TRBV12-4 with TRBJ1-5; the D gene is possibly TRBD1 (5 bases). Trimming shortened V by 1 base and J by 4 bases, and 11 bases separated the two germline ends. There are 15 residues in the CDR3. CDR3 sequence: CASSLGFQGNQPQHF. CDR3 bases: TGTGCCAGCAGTTTAGGGTTTCAGGGTAATCAGCCCCAGCATTTT.

In its sample, this clonotype was seen many times. This chain uses TRBV2 with TRBJ1-5, with a tentative D call TRBD1 (5 bases). Between the trimmed V and J ends, which lost 6 bases and 6 bases, there was a span of 21 bases. CDR1 is SNHLY, CDR2 FYNNEI, per germline. CDR3 length equals 16 residues. The CDR3 spells CASSELGRARGQPQHF. The CDR3 DNA follows: TGTGCCAGCAGCGAACTGGGCAGGGCGCGTGGTCAGCCCCAGCATTTT.

This clonotype has at least ten counts. The chain has TRBV29-1 and TRBJ1-1; D not resolved. The CDR3 has 12 amino acids. V lost 1 base to trimming and J lost 6 bases, with 9 bases between them. Germline CDR1 and CDR2: SQVTM and ANQGSEA. CDR3 protein: CSVEAVGSEAFF. In nucleotides, the CDR3 is TGCAGCGTTGAAGCGGTGGGGTCTGAAGCTTTCTTT. Based on the CDR3 plus reference TRBV29-1 and TRBJ1-1, the full variable domain is SAVISQKPSRDICQRGTSLTIQCQVDSQVTMMFWYRQQPGQSLTLIATANQGSEATYESGFVIDKFPISRPNLTFSTLTVSNMSPEDSSIYLCSVEAVGSEAFFGQGTRLTVV.

This sequence joins TRBV11-1 and TRBJ1-1; D gene ambiguous. CDR1 SGHAT and CDR2 FQDESV come from the germline V gene (reference sequence). V was trimmed by 6 bases and J by 5 bases, leaving 13 bases between them. The CDR3 totals 13 residues. The CDR3 loop reads CASRTAGRTEAFF. The CDR3 DNA reads as TGTGCCAGCAGAACCGCCGGCAGGACTGAAGCTTTCTTT.

In its sample, this clonotype was seen a few times. The chain carries TRBV11-2 and TRBJ2-7; D uncertain. Germline CDR1 and CDR2: SGHAT and FQNNGV. This CDR3 region has 12 residues. V was shortened by 5 bases and J by 6 bases, with 11 bases between the two germline ends. CDR3 bases: TGTGCCAGCAGCCGTCACCGAGGCGAGCAGTACTTC. Translating gives CASSRHRGEQYF.

Note on this clonotype: At one end, the junction sequence differs from germline, possibly due to a read error. V usage is TRBV12-3 or TRBV12-4 and J usage is TRBJ1-2; weak D call: TRBD1 (5 bases). CDR3 length: 14 residues. The CDR3, as DNA: TGTGCCAGCAGTCTGAAGACAGTCGGCTATGGCCACACCTTC. Translation: CASSLKTVGYGHTF.

Comments on this clonotype: Given a much more abundant clone one base away, this may be a read error. The V and J genes are TRBV10-3 and TRBJ1-2; D is undetermined. CDR1 is ENHRY, CDR2 SYGVKD, per germline. The ends were cut back, 5 bases at V and 9 bases at J, with 13 bases in the middle. CDR3 length: 12 residues. The chain's CDR3 is CAISFVPRSYTF. For the CDR3, the DNA is TGTGCCATCAGTTTTGTCCCCCGGAGCTACACCTTC.